One sample yielded the 12 T cell receptor beta chains listed below, sequenced in a study of OX40 agonist ivuxolimab in advanced cancers. Measured with immunoSEQ multiplex PCR; TCRdb has only the in-frame clones, and not every one. The data hold 20,000 to 25,000 clones, with 80% to 90% observed a single time. The starting material was CD4+ or CD8+ T cells sorted from blood, obtained in a trial of the OX40 agonist ivuxolimab. Receptors originate from an adult with an advanced solid tumor such as melanoma, head and neck, liver or kidney cancer.

This clone ranks as medium-sized (0.01 to 0.1%). This rearrangement joins TRBV4-1 to TRBJ1-5, with D maybe TRBD1 (6 bases). Germline CDR1 MGHRA, CDR2 YSYEKL. The CDR3 loop spans 17 amino acids. V was trimmed by 4 bases and J by 6 bases, leaving 22 bases between them. Written as DNA, the CDR3 is TGCGCCAGCAGCCCTCGACAGGCCGGACTAGGGGCTCAGCCCCAGCATTTT. Protein sequence: CASSPRQAGLGAQPQHF.

This chain links TRBV19 with TRBJ1-1; D may be TRBD1 (5 bases). CDR1 LNHDA and CDR2 SQIVND come from the germline V gene (reference sequence). The CDR3 runs 13 residues. V was trimmed by 10 bases and J by 1 base, leaving 13 bases between them. The chain's CDR3 is CATLGRQNTEAFF. The DNA of the CDR3 is TGTGCCACCCTGGGGCGGCAGAACACTGAAGCTTTCTTT. Full variable domain (missing parts from reference TRBV19 and TRBJ1-1): DGGITQSPKYLFRKEGQNVTLSCEQNLNHDAMYWYRQDPGQGLRLIYYSQIVNDFQKGDIAEGYSVSREKKESFPLTVTSAQKNPTAFYLCATLGRQNTEAFFGQGTRLTVV.

The V gene is TRBV2, the J gene TRBJ1-3, with no clear D. The CDR3 extends over 12 amino acids. The germline CDR1 and CDR2 sequences are SNHLY and FYNNEI. The V end lost 7 bases, the J end lost 8 bases, and 12 bases lay between the germline ends. The CDR3 loop is CASIVRVDTIYF. The CDR3 DNA reads TGTGCCAGCATCGTCCGGGTGGACACCATATATTTT.

J is TRBJ1-6 and V is TRBV6-6; 7 bases fit TRBD1. Germline V gene lookup returns CDR1 MNHNY and CDR2 SVGAGI (reference sequence). CDR3 size: 14 residues. The trim removed 6 bases at V and 5 bases at J, leaving 4 bases unmatched. DNA for the CDR3: TGTGCCAGCAGCTGGGACAGAAATAATTCACCCCTCCACTTT. Translation: CASSWDRNNSPLHF.

This clone was seen a single time. V is TRBV7-8 and J is TRBJ2-1, with TRBD2 matching over 8 bases. This CDR3 comprises 15 residues. Trimming at V came to 5 bases and at J to 5 bases, leaving 8 bases not matched to a gene. Germline V gene data show CDR1 as SGHVS and CDR2 as FQNEAQ. CDR3 coding DNA: TGTGCCAGCAGCCCTGCGGGGGGTGAAAACAATGAGCAGTTCTTC. Residues: CASSPAGGENNEQFF.

V usage is TRBV29-1 and J usage is TRBJ2-7, with 7 bases lining up with TRBD1. The CDR3 is 15 amino acids. The ends lost 6 bases at V and 1 base at J; junction bases unmatched: 12. From germline, CDR1 is SQVTM and CDR2 ANQGSEA. CDR3 region: CSVIRQGEFSYEQYF. CDR3 nucleotides: TGCAGCGTCATTAGACAGGGAGAGTTTTCCTACGAGCAGTACTTC.

V and J are TRBV7-9 and TRBJ2-1; 9 bases are shared with TRBD2. This CDR3 comprises 16 residues. Germline loops: CDR1 SEHNR, CDR2 FQNEAQ (reference sequence). J lost 0 bases, V lost 4 bases, and 4 bases had no gene match. The chain's CDR3 is CASSSLAGASYNEQFF. Here the CDR3 DNA reads TGTGCCAGCAGCTCGTTAGCGGGGGCCTCCTACAATGAGCAGTTCTTC.

This clone is large. One end of the junction varies from germline; a read error may be responsible. In nucleotides, the CDR3 is TGCAGTGCTTCACAGGGGAGGGCCCATTGCTTC. Its protein product is CSASQGRAHCF. V and J are TRBV20-1 and TRBJ1-2; 7 nucleotides align to TRBD1. This CDR3 is 11 amino acids long. Germline V gene sequence: CDR1 DFQATT, CDR2 SNEGSKA (reference sequence).

The genes are TRBV4-3 and TRBJ2-5, with 12 bases aligning to TRBD1. Germline-derived CDR1 and CDR2 are LGHNA and YSLEER. V dropped 1 base and J dropped 5; count of bases not matched to a gene: 5. This CDR3 is 16 amino acids long. CDR3 DNA sequence: TGCGCCAGCAGCCAAGTGTCGGGGACAGGGGGCGAGACCCAGTACTTC. It encodes CASSQVSGTGGETQYF.

The J gene is TRBJ2-1, the V gene TRBV13, with D possibly TRBD2 on 6 matching bases. The V end was cut by 1 base, the J end by 6 bases, with 16 bases between. Germline V CDR1 and CDR2: PRHDT, FYEKMQ (reference sequence). This CDR3 contains 16 residues. The CDR3 spells CASSLVRRGGSNEQFF. The DNA of the CDR3 is TGTGCCAGCAGCTTAGTTCGGCGGGGAGGATCCAATGAGCAGTTCTTC.

V usage is TRBV9 and J usage is TRBJ1-2; 9 positions match TRBD1. The ends lost 4 bases at V and 7 bases at J; junction bases unmatched: 11. Per the germline V gene, CDR1 is SGDLS and CDR2 is YYNGEE. This CDR3 is built from 15 residues. In DNA, the CDR3 is TGTGCCAGCAGCCTGCTCGAGGACAGGGGTTTTGGCTACACCTTC. Translated, it gives CASSLLEDRGFGYTF.

The CDR3 coding sequence is TGTGCCAGCAGCCAATCCCTTAGCTACACCTTC. Residues: CASSQSLSYTF. This chain connects TRBV4-2 to TRBJ1-2; D call uncertain. The CDR3 has 11 amino acids. Germline V gene sequence: CDR1 LGHNA, CDR2 YNFKEQ. Trimming shortened V by 2 bases and J by 9 bases, and 7 bases separated the two germline ends.